The present T cell receptor (beta chain) was sequenced within a study of OX40 agonist ivuxolimab in advanced cancers. Whole-study results and caveats: Antigen specificity was not determined for the expanded peripheral T cells.

Sequencing was performed with immunoSEQ multiplex PCR; in TCRdb, only in-frame clones are kept and a portion is missing. The data hold fewer than 50,000 clones, with 87% observed a single time. The trim removed 2 bases at V and 4 bases at J, leaving 6 bases unmatched. Germline assignment: CDR1 SNHLY and CDR2 FYNNEI. CDR3 length: 16 amino acids. On this clone: Its target is unknown.

This specimen was CD4+ or CD8+ T cells sorted from blood, taken in a trial of the OX40 agonist ivuxolimab. This clonotype was obtained from an adult with an advanced solid tumor such as melanoma, head and neck, liver or kidney cancer. The chain has TRBV2 and TRBJ2-5; 11 bases align to TRBD2. This chain's CDR3 is CASSEIAGGPAETQYF. The CDR3, as DNA: TGTGCCAGCAGTGAAATAGCGGGGGGGCCAGCAGAGACCCAGTACTTC. Full variable domain (remainder filled in from reference TRBV2 and TRBJ2-5): EPEVTQTPSHQVTQMGQEVILRCVPISNHLYFYWYRQILGQKVEFLVSFYNNEISEKSEIFDDQFSVERPDGSNFTLKIRSTKLEDSAMYFCASSEIAGGPAETQYFGPGTRLLVL.